Sequencing of this T cell receptor beta chain was carried out in a study of post-analysis software for immune sequencing data. As regards this clonotype: Its antigen remains unidentified.

Unique molecular identifiers tagged the TCR beta cDNA libraries. Input amounts of roughly 0.85 to 10 million T cells were used. These gave roughly 0.5 million cDNA molecules, so each molecule approximated one T cell. TCRdb redid the calling of the PCR reads with MiXCR, one entry per CDR3 protein. The profile shows roughly 600,000 distinct CDR3 sequences, about 40% of them singletons. The length of the CDR3 is 16 residues. Trimming removed 3 bases from V and 6 bases from J, with 15 bases in between. Broader study findings: TRBV segments more frequent in patients than in controls numbered several and included TRBV5-6, TRBV5-1 and TRBV20-1.

Material: blood. The genes are TRBV12-3 or TRBV12-4 and TRBJ1-6; unclear D gene. This clonotype was sampled from a girl under 18 with multiple sclerosis. CDR3 DNA: TGTGCCAGCAGTTTTTCGGGGTTGGGAATTAATTCACCCCTCCACTTT. Translated, it gives CASSFSGLGINSPLHF.